These 28 T cell receptor beta chains were all obtained from the same sample, sequenced in a study of cytomegalovirus exposure and HLA in healthy donors (dated by TCRdb to 2015 to 2018). Receptor libraries were prepared by the immunoSEQ multiplex PCR assay. A mixture of 60 forward primers for TCR Vbeta segments and 13 reverse primers for TCR Jbeta segments was used in the multiplex PCR. TCRdb provides this immuneACCESS table in a form limited to in-frame rearrangements. Some clones are lacking; in checked studies, under half of them reflect an unresolved V gene, and why the rest are absent is not known. The sample includes roughly 150,000 clones, with approximately 80% observed a single time. Clones ranked in the top ten supply 10% to 15% of the sample. The sample consisted of PBMCs. Source of these receptors: a man aged 35-49 years in good health and CMV-seropositive.

This chain joins TRBV7-3 and TRBJ2-1; TRBD2 agrees at 8 bases. This CDR3 contains 15 residues. Losses at the gene ends were 3 bases for V and 6 bases for J; bases not matched to a gene: 7. In germline, CDR1 is SGHTA, CDR2 FQGTGA. In nucleotides, the CDR3 is TGTGCCAGCAGCTTGGCAGCGGGAGTTGTCAATGAGCAGTTCTTC. The encoded protein is CASSLAAGVVNEQFF.

The gene calls are TRBV28 and TRBJ2-7; D might be TRBD1 (5 bases). V lost 3 bases and J 0 bases, leaving 9 bases between the germline ends. Germline lookup yields CDR1 MDHEN and CDR2 SYDVKM. The CDR3 is made up of 14 amino acids. CDR3 sequence: CASSLGLSSYEQYF. The CDR3 DNA follows: TGTGCCAGCAGTTTGGGGCTTTCCTCCTACGAGCAGTACTTC.

The chain combines TRBV5-1 with TRBJ2-1, with 8 bases identical to TRBD2. This CDR3 has 16 residues. Germline CDR1 is SGHRS and CDR2 is YFSETQ. J was trimmed by 0 bases and V by 3 bases; bases with no gene match: 5. The CDR3 coding sequence is TGCGCCAGCAGCTCCGAGCGGGGGAGCTCCTACAATGAGCAGTTCTTC. The encoded protein is CASSSERGSSYNEQFF.

The chain has TRBV10-1 and TRBJ2-2, with D possibly TRBD1 on 6 matching bases. CDR3 length: 12 residues. Trimming left V 9 bases short and J 5 bases short, with 10 bases between. In germline, CDR1 is WNHNN, CDR2 SYGVQD (reference sequence). The CDR3 bases are TGCGCCAGGGACAGAAGGACCGGGGAGCTGTTTTTT. Protein sequence: CARDRRTGELFF.

The V and J genes are TRBV28 and TRBJ2-3, with TRBD2 identical over 11 bases. Trimming at V came to 3 bases and at J to 6 bases, leaving 17 bases not matched to a gene. CDR1 is MDHEN and CDR2 is SYDVKM in the germline V gene. This CDR3 spans 19 amino acids. The CDR3 region is CASSFPTGTSGLQTDTQYF. The CDR3 DNA sequence: TGTGCCAGCAGTTTCCCCACCGGGACTAGCGGCTTGCAAACTGATACGCAGTATTTT.

This clone turned up a few times. This rearrangement joins TRBV7-9 to TRBJ1-1; 9 nucleotides match TRBD1. Germline loops: CDR1 SEHNR, CDR2 FQNEAQ (reference sequence). After removal of 5 bases from V and 3 bases from J, the junction contained 10 bases not matched to a gene. The length of the CDR3 is 16 residues. The CDR3 loop is CASSAPGQGKDTEAFF. The CDR3 DNA reads as TGTGCCAGCAGCGCTCCGGGACAGGGTAAGGACACTGAAGCTTTCTTT. The full variable domain, completed using reference TRBV7-9 and TRBJ1-1, is DTGVSQNPRHKITKRGQNVTFRCDPISEHNRLYWYRQTLGQGPEFLTYFQNEAQLEKSRLLSDRFSAERPKGSFSTLEIQRTEQGDSAMYLCASSAPGQGKDTEAFFGQGTRLTVV.

The CDR3 sequence is CASRDNGGYGYTF. DNA for the CDR3: TGTGCCAGCAGGGACAATGGGGGGTATGGCTACACCTTC. The chain combines TRBV6-5 with TRBJ1-2; tentatively, D is TRBD1 (5 bases). Germline V lookup: CDR1 MNHEY, CDR2 SVGAGI. The CDR3 is made up of 13 amino acids. V was clipped by 6 bases and J by 5 bases, with 13 bases between them.

The chain combines TRBV19 with TRBJ2-3; TRBD2 aligns across 9 bases. The CDR3 is 16 residues long. J was trimmed by 5 bases and V by 7 bases; bases with no gene match: 13. Germline V gives CDR1 LNHDA, CDR2 SQIVND (reference sequence). The CDR3 DNA reads TGTGCCAGTAACACCATAGCGGGAGCGGTGGGAGATACGCAGTATTTT. This codes for CASNTIAGAVGDTQYF.

The chain employs TRBV27 and TRBJ2-7; D possibly corresponds to TRBD1 (6 bases). V dropped 3 bases and J dropped 2 bases, with 8 bases sitting between them. Germline loops: CDR1 MNHEY, CDR2 SMNVEV (reference sequence). CDR3 size: 13 residues. The CDR3 DNA reads as TGTGCCAGCAGTTTGTCAGGGGCCTACGAGCAGTACTTC. Translation gives CASSLSGAYEQYF.

The chain carries TRBV13 and TRBJ2-3, with 9 bases identical to TRBD1. Germline CDR1 is PRHDT and CDR2 is FYEKMQ (reference sequence). This CDR3 has 15 residues. V trimming: 6 bases; J trimming: 2 bases; junction bases outside the gene matches: 6. CDR3 region: CASRGWTGATDTQYF. Written as DNA, the CDR3 is TGTGCCAGCAGGGGCTGGACAGGGGCCACAGATACGCAGTATTTT. Together with reference TRBV13 and TRBJ2-3, the CDR3 gives the full variable domain: AAGVIQSPRHLIKEKRETATLKCYPIPRHDTVYWYQQGPGQDPQFLISFYEKMQSDKGSIPDRFSAQQFSDYHSELNMSSLELGDSALYFCASRGWTGATDTQYFGPGTRLTVL.

The genes are TRBV11-2 and TRBJ2-1; unclear D gene. Trimming removed 0 bases at V and 6 bases at J, with 18 bases between. Germline loops: CDR1 SGHAT, CDR2 FQNNGV. The CDR3 is 17 amino acids. The CDR3 DNA reads TGTGCCAGCAGCTTAGATCGGGTAACCATTTATTTCAATGAGCAGTTCTTC. Translated: CASSLDRVTIYFNEQFF.

J is TRBJ2-1 and V is TRBV19; 10 bases map to TRBD2. Germline trimming cut 7 bases from V and 7 bases from J; bases unmatched to any gene: 13. This CDR3 comprises 16 residues. Per germline, CDR1 LNHDA and CDR2 SQIVND (reference sequence). Here the CDR3 reads CASTVLAGDRGNEQFF. Written as DNA, the CDR3 is TGTGCCAGTACGGTCCTAGCGGGAGACCGGGGGAATGAGCAGTTCTTC.

Written as DNA, the CDR3 is TGTGCCAGCAGCACACGGACAGGGAACACTGAAGCTTTCTTT. Translation gives CASSTRTGNTEAFF. This chain uses TRBV13 with TRBJ1-1, with TRBD1 matching over 7 bases. The CDR3 is made up of 14 amino acids. CDR1 PRHDT and CDR2 FYEKMQ come from the germline V gene (reference sequence). The V gene end was trimmed by 5 bases and the J gene end by 1 base; junction bases not matched to a gene: 4.

Only a few counts were recorded for this clone. The chain links TRBV10-3 to TRBJ2-2; D not certain. Germline CDR1 ENHRY, CDR2 SYGVKD. Trimming removed 5 bases at V and 5 bases at J, with 15 bases between. The CDR3 runs 15 residues. Written as DNA, the CDR3 is TGTGCCATCAGTCCCGCGGTAGCCGTTACCGGGGAGCTGTTTTTT. Translation gives CAISPAVAVTGELFF.

The chain recombines TRBV15 with TRBJ1-1, with 9 bases fitting TRBD1. This CDR3 has 15 amino acids. Trimming at V came to 2 bases and at J to 7 bases, leaving 8 bases not matched to a gene. The germline gives CDR1 LNHNV, CDR2 YYDKDF (reference sequence). Written as DNA, the CDR3 is TGTGCCACCAGCAGAACCACAGGGGGCTCGGGTGAAGCTTTCTTT. Protein sequence: CATSRTTGGSGEAFF.

The chain combines TRBV28 with TRBJ2-7; D may be TRBD2 (6 bases). Germline V lookup: CDR1 MDHEN, CDR2 SYDVKM. The CDR3 has 13 amino acids. Trimming took off 8 bases at V and 0 bases at J, with 11 bases between the two ends. The CDR3: CASAGTLSYEQYF. In DNA, the CDR3 is TGTGCCAGCGCGGGGACCCTCTCCTACGAGCAGTACTTC.

This clone was detected only once. The V gene is TRBV27, the J gene TRBJ2-5; TRBD1 matches 7 bases. The V gene's germline CDR1 is MNHEY and CDR2 SMNVEV (reference sequence). Trimming cost V 6 bases and J 3 bases; bases outside gene matches: 7. There are 14 residues in the CDR3. The CDR3 DNA follows: TGTGCCAGCAGACCCATCGACAGGGAAGAGACCCAGTACTTC. Translating gives CASRPIDREETQYF.

The V and J genes are TRBV5-5 and TRBJ1-1; no reliable D call. CDR3 length: 13 amino acids. V was cut by 2 bases and J by 4 bases, with 9 bases left in between. The V gene's germline CDR1 is SGHKS and CDR2 YYEKEE (reference sequence). CDR3 region: CASSFVGGTEAFF. Written as DNA, the CDR3 is TGTGCCAGCAGCTTTGTCGGTGGCACTGAAGCTTTCTTT.

CDR3 bases: TGTGCCAGCAGGGAGACAGGGATGGAGGAAAAACTGTTTTTT. Translation: CASRETGMEEKLFF. The chain employs TRBV25-1 and TRBJ1-4, with 7 bases fitting TRBD1. The CDR3 is 14 residues long. V shed 6 bases and J 8 bases; nucleotides not matched to a gene: 9. Germline CDR1 reads MGHDK; CDR2 reads SYGVNS.

This chain joins TRBV11-2 and TRBJ2-2; the D is unclear. V gave up 1 base and J gave up 2 bases, with 14 bases separating them. Germline-derived CDR1 and CDR2 are SGHAT and FQNNGV. The length of the CDR3 is 17 residues. For the CDR3, the DNA is TGTGCCAGCAGCTTAGCCAGCGATTTTAGAAACACCGGGGAGCTGTTTTTT. The encoded protein is CASSLASDFRNTGELFF.

This clone was found once. The chain couples TRBV5-1 to TRBJ2-3, with D tentatively TRBD1 (6 bases). The germline V gene has CDR1 SGHRS and CDR2 YFSETQ. This CDR3 spans 15 amino acids. V lost 4 bases, J lost 2 bases, and 14 bases lay in between. DNA of the CDR3: TGCGCCAGCAGCAGGGGGACGCAGGACACAGATACGCAGTATTTT. It is translated as CASSRGTQDTDTQYF.

In its sample, this clone was seen a few times. The chain recombines TRBV11-2 with TRBJ2-2; D perhaps matches TRBD2 (6 bases). This CDR3 region has 13 residues. V lost 8 bases and J lost 0, with 7 bases in between. Germline CDR1 is SGHAT and CDR2 is FQNNGV. CDR3 sequence: CASRGTNTGELFF. CDR3 sequence (DNA): TGTGCCAGCCGGGGGACGAACACCGGGGAGCTGTTTTTT.

The chain combines TRBV5-6 with TRBJ2-3; D possibly corresponds to TRBD2 (7 bases). Germline assignment: CDR1 SGHDT and CDR2 YYEEEE. CDR3 size: 13 residues. V lost 6 bases and J lost 10, with 18 bases in between. The CDR3 here is CASTSLGGGAQYF. CDR3 nucleotides: TGTGCCAGCACCTCGTTAGGGGGAGGGGCGCAGTATTTT.

This clone appeared a few times. The chain is built from TRBV6-5 and TRBJ2-1, with D maybe TRBD1 (5 bases). The CDR3 consists of 13 residues. V was shortened by 8 bases and J by 5 bases, with 13 bases between the two germline ends. CDR1 is MNHEY, CDR2 SVGAGI, per germline. The chain's CDR3 is CASGLRQNNEQFF. The CDR3 nucleotides are TGTGCCAGCGGTTTGAGACAGAACAATGAGCAGTTCTTC.

The table lists this clone with a few counts. The CDR3 sequence is CASGGTPEGSYNEQFF. The CDR3 nucleotides are TGTGCCAGCGGAGGGACTCCAGAGGGCTCCTACAATGAGCAGTTCTTC. V is TRBV2 and J is TRBJ2-1, with D perhaps matching TRBD2 (6 bases). The ends were cut back, 8 bases at V and 0 bases at J, with 17 bases in the middle. The CDR3 is 16 residues long. The V gene's germline CDR1 is SNHLY and CDR2 FYNNEI.

The J gene is TRBJ2-5, the V gene TRBV29-1, with 8 bases matching TRBD1. The CDR3 is 13 residues long. V lost 7 bases to trimming and J lost 2 bases; unmatched junction nucleotides: 6. Germline V gene lookup returns CDR1 SQVTM and CDR2 ANQGSEA. The CDR3 DNA sequence: TGCAGCGGTACAAGGACAGGGCAAGAGACCCAGTACTTC. It yields the protein CSGTRTGQETQYF.

This chain connects TRBV18 to TRBJ1-5; 8 bases map to TRBD1. CDR3 length: 14 amino acids. V was clipped by 8 bases and J by 1 base; unmatched bases: 4. Looked up from germline, CDR1 is KGHSH and CDR2 is LQKENI. The CDR3 DNA sequence: TGTGCCAGCGGACAGGGCCGAAGCAATCAGCCCCAGCATTTT. Translating gives CASGQGRSNQPQHF.

The V gene is TRBV5-4, the J gene TRBJ2-3; D might be TRBD2 (6 bases). The CDR3 contains 14 residues. V lost 6 bases and J lost 1, with 12 bases in between. The germline V gene has CDR1 SGHNT and CDR2 YYREEE (reference sequence). The CDR3 spells CASNQPGGTDTQYF. CDR3 coding DNA: TGTGCCAGCAACCAACCGGGAGGCACAGATACGCAGTATTTT.